This T cell receptor beta chain was sequenced for a study of blood T cell repertoires in COVID-19. TCRdb keeps only in-frame clones here, not all; method: immunoSEQ multiplex PCR. The sample includes about 350,000 clones, roughly 87% of them seen just once. The material sequenced was PBMCs or T cells enriched from blood (not recorded which). The clonotype was recovered from a woman younger than 45 who had recovered from COVID-19.

This chain's CDR3 is CASSMGRLAGGRMSEQFF. The DNA for the CDR3 is TGTGCCAGTAGTATGGGAAGACTAGCGGGGGGGCGAATGTCTGAGCAGTTCTTC. The gene calls are TRBV19 and TRBJ2-1; 14 nucleotides match TRBD2. The CDR3 consists of 18 residues. The germline V gene has CDR1 LNHDA and CDR2 SQIVND (reference sequence). The junction had 13 bases not matched to a gene; V was cut back by 3 bases and J by 9 bases.